These T cell receptor beta chains were read from a single sample in a study of T-cell memory formation after mild COVID-19. Each CDR3 protein is one row after TCRdb ran MiXCR on the 5' RACE reads. The table records about 340,000 distinct CDR3 sequences, over 10% of them present only once. Sequencing was done on a sample of PBMCs or a T cell subset sorted from them (not recorded which). Receptor source: a man between 18 and 35 years old who had mild COVID-19 (a few samples of this study predate the infection). Cell type and time point are not known. Both conserved end residues are part of each CDR3. D genes are given only for firm matches. Size is omitted from some rows. Given values are once, few, many or a class for expanded clones.

j_gene	abundance	v_gene	d_gene	CDR3aa	CDR3nt
TRBJ2-7	NA	TRBV27	TRBD1	CASNRGTGPSYEQYF	TGTGCCAGCAACCGGGGGACAGGGCCGTCCTACGAGCAGTACTTC
TRBJ1-2	NA	TRBV19	NA	CASLGQTGKSGYTF	TGTGCCAGTCTGGGCCAAACAGGGAAGTCTGGCTACACCTTC
TRBJ2-1	NA	TRBV29-1	TRBD1	CSVETDRAPNEQFF	TGCAGCGTTGAAACGGACAGGGCTCCCAATGAGCAGTTCTTC
TRBJ1-1	NA	TRBV6-5	TRBD1	CASSSAGQGSTEAFF	TGTGCCAGCAGTTCCGCAGGACAGGGGAGCACTGAAGCTTTCTTT
TRBJ1-6	NA	TRBV18	NA	CASSTTDDSFNSPLHF	TGTGCCAGCTCAACCACGGACGACAGCTTTAATTCACCCCTCCACTTT
TRBJ1-1	few	TRBV7-9	TRBD1	CASSSPPGTGSMNTEAFF	TGTGCCAGCAGCTCTCCTCCCGGGACAGGGTCAATGAACACTGAAGCTTTCTTT
TRBJ2-3	NA	TRBV9	TRBD2	CASSATGTTTDTQYF	TGTGCCAGCAGCGCGACCGGGACTACCACAGATACGCAGTATTTT
TRBJ2-3	NA	TRBV21-1	NA	CASSKPQQASSTDTQYF	TGTGCCAGCAGCAAACCTCAACAGGCTAGCAGCACAGATACGCAGTATTTT
TRBJ2-2	few	TRBV4-3	NA	CASSQDGSGSAYTGELFF	TGCGCCAGCAGCCAAGATGGGTCTGGTAGCGCGTACACCGGGGAGCTGTTTTTT
TRBJ2-5	NA	TRBV12-3/TRBV12-4	TRBD2	CASSSRERGYQETQYF	TGTGCCAGCAGTTCTCGAGAGCGGGGGTACCAAGAGACCCAGTACTTC
TRBJ2-2	few	TRBV4-3	NA	CASSQDLGGHTGELFF	TGCGCCAGCAGCCAAGATCTTGGGGGGCACACCGGGGAGCTGTTTTTT
TRBJ1-2	NA	TRBV27	NA	CASSMIQGRYGYTF	TGTGCCAGCAGCATGATCCAGGGGCGCTATGGCTACACCTTC
TRBJ2-6	few	TRBV11-2	NA	CASSRGYGANVLTF	TGTGCCAGCAGCCGCGGTTATGGGGCCAACGTCCTGACTTTC
TRBJ2-1	NA	TRBV20-1	NA	CSAHREGRNNEQFF	TGCAGTGCTCACAGGGAGGGGCGGAACAATGAGCAGTTCTTC
TRBJ1-1	NA	TRBV5-6	TRBD1	CASSLNEGADTEAFF	TGTGCCAGCAGCTTGAATGAGGGGGCGGACACTGAAGCTTTCTTT
TRBJ1-1	few	TRBV6-5	TRBD1	CASRPGGSSPAFF	TGTGCCAGCAGGCCAGGGGGATCCTCTCCGGCTTTCTTT
TRBJ1-4	NA	TRBV5-6	NA	CASSRTEGDNEKLFF	TGTGCCAGCAGCCGTACCGAAGGAGACAATGAAAAACTGTTTTTT
TRBJ2-3	NA	TRBV24-1	TRBD2	CATSDPASGVSDTQYF	TGTGCCACCAGTGACCCCGCTAGCGGGGTGTCAGATACGCAGTATTTT
TRBJ2-3	NA	TRBV2	NA	CASNWLRTDTQYF	TGTGCCAGCAATTGGTTACGGACAGATACGCAGTATTTT
TRBJ1-2	many	TRBV7-9	NA	CASSLSQGNYGYTF	TGTGCCAGCAGCTTATCCCAGGGGAACTATGGCTACACCTTC
TRBJ2-1	few	TRBV5-1	NA	CASSRGPSNEQFF	TGCGCCAGCAGCCGCGGGCCAAGCAATGAGCAGTTCTTC
TRBJ2-2	few	TRBV6-2/TRBV6-3	NA	CASRYWPGELFF	TGTGCCAGCAGATATTGGCCCGGGGAGCTGTTTTTT
TRBJ1-2	many	TRBV6-5	NA	CASSPSSRGYGYTF	TGTGCCAGCAGTCCCTCCTCCAGGGGCTATGGCTACACCTTC
TRBJ1-1	few	TRBV5-1	NA	CASSPRTYGQGFEAFF	TGCGCCAGCAGCCCCAGGACTTATGGGCAGGGGTTTGAAGCTTTCTTT
TRBJ2-7	NA	TRBV4-2	NA	CASSQDLSGSSYEQYF	TGTGCCAGCAGCCAAGATCTAAGCGGAAGCTCCTACGAGCAGTACTTC
TRBJ2-1	many	TRBV29-1	NA	CSVDIGRTYNEQFF	TGCAGCGTTGATATAGGGCGCACCTACAATGAGCAGTTCTTC
TRBJ1-1	few	TRBV6-5	NA	CASSYYSDRDEAFF	TGTGCCAGCAGTTACTACAGCGACCGGGATGAAGCTTTCTTT
TRBJ1-2	few	TRBV29-1	NA	CSVVPRLANYGYTF	TGCAGCGTTGTCCCCCGTCTAGCTAACTATGGCTACACCTTC
TRBJ2-3	many	TRBV7-9	NA	CASSFGFFATDTQYF	TGTGCCAGCAGCTTCGGTTTCTTCGCCACAGATACGCAGTATTTT
TRBJ2-1	few	TRBV9	TRBD1	CASSPGTEIYNEQFF	TGTGCCAGCAGTCCCGGGACAGAGATATACAATGAGCAGTTCTTC
TRBJ1-2	NA	TRBV9	NA	CASSEGGMRGYGYTF	TGTGCCAGCAGCGAGGGGGGAATGCGGGGCTATGGCTACACCTTC
TRBJ2-3	NA	TRBV24-1	NA	CATSSTGDYLNTDTQYF	TGTGCCACCAGTTCGACAGGGGACTACCTTAACACAGATACGCAGTATTTT
TRBJ2-7	NA	TRBV4-2	NA	CASSQAPRGGSYEQYF	TGTGCCAGCAGCCAAGCCCCCAGGGGGGGATCCTACGAGCAGTACTTC
TRBJ2-1	NA	TRBV4-3	TRBD1	CASSQDPRRDRVYNEQFF	TGCGCCAGCAGCCAGGATCCGCGACGGGACAGGGTTTACAATGAGCAGTTCTTC
TRBJ2-3	few	TRBV5-5	NA	CASSPSPVGRVTDTQYF	TGTGCCAGCAGCCCCTCCCCTGTGGGCAGGGTGACAGATACGCAGTATTTT
TRBJ1-1	NA	TRBV5-1	TRBD1	CASSGDPGQGMSDTEAFF	TGCGCCAGCAGCGGGGATCCGGGACAGGGGATGTCGGACACTGAAGCTTTCTTT
TRBJ1-1	few	TRBV7-9	NA	CASSLPNPTGAFF	TGTGCCAGCAGCCTTCCTAATCCGACGGGAGCTTTCTTT
TRBJ1-1	NA	TRBV20-1	NA	CSARGLGNTEAFF	TGCAGTGCCAGAGGGTTGGGGAACACTGAAGCTTTCTTT
TRBJ1-1	few	TRBV7-3	NA	CASSKIKNTEAFF	TGTGCCAGCAGCAAGATAAAGAACACTGAAGCTTTCTTT
TRBJ2-2	few	TRBV7-2	NA	CASSLLFGHLHPGELFF	TGTGCCAGCAGCTTATTGTTCGGTCATCTTCACCCCGGGGAGCTGTTTTTT
TRBJ2-5	few	TRBV6-6	NA	CASNFPGLETQYF	TGTGCCAGCAACTTTCCCGGTTTGGAGACCCAGTACTTC
TRBJ1-5	many	TRBV6-2/TRBV6-3	NA	CASPKMPLDLYSNQPQHF	TGTGCCAGCCCCAAGATGCCCCTGGACCTTTATAGCAATCAGCCCCAGCATTTT
TRBJ2-7	NA	TRBV10-3	TRBD2	CAISESASGLYEQYF	TGTGCCATCAGTGAGTCGGCTAGCGGGCTCTACGAGCAGTACTTC
TRBJ2-7	few	TRBV3-1	NA	CASSQGQPGEQYF	TGTGCCAGCAGCCAAGGTCAGCCTGGCGAGCAGTACTTC
TRBJ1-1	few	TRBV28	NA	CASSEVNTEAFF	TGTGCCAGTTCGGAGGTAAACACTGAAGCTTTCTTT
TRBJ2-5	few	TRBV20-1	TRBD1	CSGVRGTGETQYF	TGCAGTGGAGTGAGGGGGACAGGAGAGACCCAGTACTTC
TRBJ2-3	few	TRBV5-1	NA	CASSLMRQGTDTQYF	TGCGCCAGCAGCTTGATGCGACAGGGCACAGATACGCAGTATTTT
TRBJ2-2	few	TRBV12-3/TRBV12-4	NA	CASLDRFRAGELFF	TGTGCCAGCCTAGACAGGTTTCGGGCCGGGGAGCTGTTTTTT
TRBJ2-2	NA	TRBV28	NA	CASNRPGYANTGELFF	TGTGCCAGCAACCGACCAGGGTACGCGAACACCGGGGAGCTGTTTTTT
TRBJ1-4	NA	TRBV20-1	TRBD1	CSALTGPSTNEKLFF	TGCAGTGCTTTGACAGGGCCTTCAACTAATGAAAAACTGTTTTTT
TRBJ2-1	NA	TRBV7-3	TRBD2	CASSFIAGGPETYNEQFF	TGTGCCAGCAGCTTTATAGCGGGGGGGCCCGAGACCTACAATGAGCAGTTCTTC
TRBJ1-6	few	TRBV27	NA	CASSFLGNSPLHF	TGTGCCAGCAGTTTTTTGGGGAATTCACCCCTCCACTTT
TRBJ2-3	many	TRBV25-1	TRBD2	CASSRGGGGTDTQYF	TGTGCCAGCAGTAGGGGCGGGGGAGGCACAGATACGCAGTATTTT
TRBJ1-5	few	TRBV19	NA	CASDRLGGSNQPQHF	TGTGCCAGTGATCGTCTGGGAGGATCCAATCAGCCCCAGCATTTT
TRBJ2-1	many	TRBV2	NA	CASSRSSYNEQFF	TGTGCCAGCAGCCGGAGCTCCTACAATGAGCAGTTCTTC